Below, 8 T cell receptor beta chains from the same sample are listed, as sequenced in a study of blood T cell repertoires in COVID-19. Clones were read by immunoSEQ multiplex PCR, and TCRdb kept only the in-frame ones, dropping some. The sample has around 200,000 clones, 87% seen once; the top ten hold roughly 2.5%. Sequenced material: peripheral blood. All receptors come from a man in his forties with active or convalescent COVID-19.

The chain uses TRBV5-5 and TRBJ2-2; tentatively, D is TRBD2 (6 bases). CDR3 size: 13 residues. V gave up 4 bases and J gave up 6 bases, with 10 bases separating them. CDR1 and CDR2 from the germline V gene are SGHKS and YYEKEE (reference sequence). The DNA for the CDR3 is TGTGCCAGCAGCCGGGACTCCTCCGGGGAGCTGTTTTTT. The encoded protein is CASSRDSSGELFF. Combining the CDR3 with reference TRBV5-5 and TRBJ2-2 gives the whole variable domain DAGVTQSPTHLIKTRGQQVTLRCSPISGHKSVSWYQQVLGQGPQFIFQYYEKEERGRGNFPDRFSARQFPNYSSELNVNALLLGDSALYLCASSRDSSGELFFGEGSRLTVL.

The rearrangement uses TRBV6-5 and TRBJ1-5; D remains unclear. Germline V gives CDR1 MNHEY, CDR2 SVGAGI. There are 14 residues in the CDR3. The V and J ends lost 0 bases and 1 base respectively, with 4 bases between them. The CDR3 DNA sequence: TGTGCCAGCAGTTACTCGGGCAGCAATCAGCCCCAGCATTTT. This sequence encodes CASSYSGSNQPQHF.

This chain joins TRBV9 and TRBJ2-7; 9 nucleotides align to TRBD1. Germline lookup yields CDR1 SGDLS and CDR2 YYNGEE. After removal of 3 bases from V and 7 bases from J, the junction contained 11 bases not matched to a gene. This CDR3 is 15 amino acids long. The CDR3: CASSAQTGGLGEQYF. The DNA for the CDR3 is TGTGCCAGCAGCGCCCAGACAGGGGGGCTGGGGGAGCAGTACTTC.

This chain links TRBV6-5 with TRBJ1-5; D is uncertain. The V gene lost 6 bases and the J gene lost 4 bases, with 10 bases spanning the gap. CDR3 length: 13 amino acids. Germline-derived CDR1 and CDR2 are MNHEY and SVGAGI. The CDR3 region is CASSPRGNQPQHF. The DNA for the CDR3 is TGTGCCAGCAGCCCGCGGGGTAATCAGCCCCAGCATTTT.

A note on this clone: The identical CDR3 is also encoded by other nucleotide sequences in the sample. The rearrangement uses TRBV5-1 and TRBJ2-7, with 8 bases that match TRBD1. After removal of 0 bases from V and 2 bases from J, the junction contained 1 base not matched to a gene. The germline V gene encodes CDR1 SGHRS and CDR2 YFSETQ. The CDR3 is 14 amino acids. The DNA of the CDR3 is TGCGCCAGCAGCTTGGCGACAGGGGCCTACGAGCAGTACTTC. As protein: CASSLATGAYEQYF.

This clone has more than one count but fewer than ten. The chain combines TRBV15 with TRBJ1-4; D is unclear. The germline gives CDR1 LNHNV, CDR2 YYDKDF (reference sequence). The CDR3 sequence is 14 residues long. Trimming shortened V by 2 bases and J by 2 bases, and 6 bases separated the two germline ends. In DNA, the CDR3 is TGTGCCACCAGCAGATCTAATACTAATGAAAAACTGTTTTTT. Protein sequence: CATSRSNTNEKLFF.

This clone appeared once. The rearrangement uses TRBV3-1 (or the pseudogene TRBV3-2) and TRBJ1-5, with D possibly TRBD1 on 6 matching bases. The V and J ends lost 5 bases and 5 bases respectively, with 10 bases between them. This CDR3 comprises 13 residues. CDR1 is LGHDT, CDR2 YNNKEL, per germline (reference sequence). CDR3 bases: TGTGCCAGCAGCGCCTGGACAGATCAGCCCCAGCATTTT. Translating it yields CASSAWTDQPQHF.

This sequence joins TRBV5-4 and TRBJ2-1; the D gene is possibly TRBD2 (6 bases). The CDR3 is made up of 14 amino acids. Trimming pared 0 bases from V and 9 bases from J, leaving 13 bases between. Germline CDR1 and CDR2: SGHNT and YYREEE (reference sequence). The CDR3 reads CASSLALAGTEQFF. The CDR3 DNA sequence: TGTGCCAGCAGCTTGGCCTTGGCGGGGACTGAGCAGTTCTTC.